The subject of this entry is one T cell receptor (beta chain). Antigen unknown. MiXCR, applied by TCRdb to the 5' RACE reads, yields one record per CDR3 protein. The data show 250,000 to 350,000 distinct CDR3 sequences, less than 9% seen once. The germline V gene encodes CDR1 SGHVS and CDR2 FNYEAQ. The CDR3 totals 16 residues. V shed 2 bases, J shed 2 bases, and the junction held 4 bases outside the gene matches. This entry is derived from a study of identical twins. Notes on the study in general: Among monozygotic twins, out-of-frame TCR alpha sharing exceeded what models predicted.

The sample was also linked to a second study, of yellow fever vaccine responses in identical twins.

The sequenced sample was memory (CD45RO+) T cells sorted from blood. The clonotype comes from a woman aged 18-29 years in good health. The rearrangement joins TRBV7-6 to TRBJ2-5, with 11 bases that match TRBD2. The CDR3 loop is CASSLQTSGTQETQYF. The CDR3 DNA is TGTGCCAGCAGCTTACAGACTAGCGGGACGCAAGAGACCCAGTACTTC.